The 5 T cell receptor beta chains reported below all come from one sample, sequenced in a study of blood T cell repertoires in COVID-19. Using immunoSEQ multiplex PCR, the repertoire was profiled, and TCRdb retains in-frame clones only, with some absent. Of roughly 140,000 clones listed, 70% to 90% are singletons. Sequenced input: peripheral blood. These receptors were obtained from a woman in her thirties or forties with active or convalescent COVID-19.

The CDR3 nucleotides are TGCGCCAGCAGCCAGGATCCAGGACTAGCCGGTGAGCAGTTCTTC. Residues: CASSQDPGLAGEQFF. The gene calls are TRBV4-1 and TRBJ2-1, with 8 bases matching TRBD2. Germline lookup yields CDR1 MGHRA and CDR2 YSYEKL. The CDR3 loop spans 15 amino acids. J lost 9 bases, V lost 3 bases, and 10 bases had no gene match.

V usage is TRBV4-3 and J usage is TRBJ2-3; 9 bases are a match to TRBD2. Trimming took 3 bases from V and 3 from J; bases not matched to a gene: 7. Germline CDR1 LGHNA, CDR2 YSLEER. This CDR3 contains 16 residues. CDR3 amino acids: CASSQAGLALTDTQYF. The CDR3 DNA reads TGCGCCAGCAGCCAGGCGGGACTAGCTTTGACAGATACGCAGTATTTT.

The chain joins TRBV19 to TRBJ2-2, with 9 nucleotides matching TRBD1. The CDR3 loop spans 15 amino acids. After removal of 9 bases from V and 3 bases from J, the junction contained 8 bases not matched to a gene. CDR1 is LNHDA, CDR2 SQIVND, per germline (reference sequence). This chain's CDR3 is CASKDRGIHTGELFF. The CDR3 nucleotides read TGTGCCAGCAAGGACAGGGGTATTCACACCGGGGAGCTGTTTTTT.

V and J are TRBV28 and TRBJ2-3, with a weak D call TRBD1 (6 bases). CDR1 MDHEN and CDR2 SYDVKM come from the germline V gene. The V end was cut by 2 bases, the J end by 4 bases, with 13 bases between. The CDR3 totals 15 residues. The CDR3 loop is CASSLVAGAADTQYF. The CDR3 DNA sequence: TGTGCCAGCAGTTTAGTGGCAGGGGCCGCAGATACGCAGTATTTT.

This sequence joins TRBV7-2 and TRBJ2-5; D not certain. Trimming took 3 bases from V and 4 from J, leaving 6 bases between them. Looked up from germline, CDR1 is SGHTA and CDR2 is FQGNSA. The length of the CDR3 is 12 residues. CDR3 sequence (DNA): TGTGCCAGCAGCTTCCGTAGAGAGACCCAGTACTTC. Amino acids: CASSFRRETQYF.